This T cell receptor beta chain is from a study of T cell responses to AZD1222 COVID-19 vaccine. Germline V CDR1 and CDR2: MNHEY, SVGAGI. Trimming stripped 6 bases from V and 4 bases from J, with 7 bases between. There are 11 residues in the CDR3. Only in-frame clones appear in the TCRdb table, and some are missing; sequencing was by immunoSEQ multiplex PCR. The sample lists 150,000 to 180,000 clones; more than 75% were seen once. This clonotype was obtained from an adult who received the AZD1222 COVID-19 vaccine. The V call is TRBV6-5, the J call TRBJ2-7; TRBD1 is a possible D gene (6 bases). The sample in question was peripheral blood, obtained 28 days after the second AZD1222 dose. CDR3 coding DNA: TGTGCCAGCAGACAGGGTTACGAGCAGTACTTC. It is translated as CASRQGYEQYF.